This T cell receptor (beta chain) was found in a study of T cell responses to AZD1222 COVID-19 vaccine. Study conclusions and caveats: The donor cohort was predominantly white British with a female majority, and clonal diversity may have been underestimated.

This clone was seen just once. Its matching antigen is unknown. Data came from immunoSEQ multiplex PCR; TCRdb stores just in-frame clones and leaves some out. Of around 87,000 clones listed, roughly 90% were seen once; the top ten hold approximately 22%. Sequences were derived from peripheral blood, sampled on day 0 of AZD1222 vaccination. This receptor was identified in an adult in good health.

As DNA, the CDR3 is TGTGCCAGCAGCTTAGCCGGGCAGGGATACACTGAAGCTTTCTTT. It yields the protein CASSLAGQGYTEAFF. The gene calls are TRBV7-2 and TRBJ1-1, with a tentative D call TRBD1 (5 bases). The CDR3 is made up of 15 amino acids. Germline loops: CDR1 SGHTA, CDR2 FQGNSA. V shed 0 bases and J shed 3 bases, with 11 bases lying between them. The variable domain in full, completed from reference TRBV7-2 and TRBJ1-1, reads GAGVSQSPSNKVTEKGKDVELRCDPISGHTALYWYRQSLGQGLEFLIYFQGNSAPDKSGLPSDRFSAERTGGSVSTLTIQRTQQEDSAVYLCASSLAGQGYTEAFFGQGTRLTVV.